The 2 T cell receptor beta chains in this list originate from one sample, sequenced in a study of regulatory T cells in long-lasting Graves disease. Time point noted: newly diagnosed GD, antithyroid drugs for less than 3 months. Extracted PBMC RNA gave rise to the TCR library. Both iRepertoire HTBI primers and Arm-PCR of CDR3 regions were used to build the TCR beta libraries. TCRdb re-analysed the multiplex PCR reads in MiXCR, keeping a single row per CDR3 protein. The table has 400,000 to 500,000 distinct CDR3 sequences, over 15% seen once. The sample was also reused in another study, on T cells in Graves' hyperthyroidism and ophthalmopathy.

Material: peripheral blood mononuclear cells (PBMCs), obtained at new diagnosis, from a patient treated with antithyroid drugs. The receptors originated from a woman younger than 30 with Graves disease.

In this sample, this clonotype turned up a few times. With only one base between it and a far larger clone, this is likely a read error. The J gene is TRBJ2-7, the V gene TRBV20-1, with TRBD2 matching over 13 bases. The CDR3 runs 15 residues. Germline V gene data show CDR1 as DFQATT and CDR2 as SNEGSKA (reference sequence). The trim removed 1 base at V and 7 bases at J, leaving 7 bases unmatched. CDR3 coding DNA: TGCAGTGCTAGAGCTACTAGCGGGAGGGCCAATGAGCAGTACTTC. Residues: CSARATSGRANEQYF.

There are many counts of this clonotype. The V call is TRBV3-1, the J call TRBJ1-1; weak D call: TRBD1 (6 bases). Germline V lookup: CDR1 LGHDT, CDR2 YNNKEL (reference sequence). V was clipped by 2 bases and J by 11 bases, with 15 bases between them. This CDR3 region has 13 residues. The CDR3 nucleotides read TGTGCCAGCAGCCAATCGACAGGCACGGGGGCTTTCTTT. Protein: CASSQSTGTGAFF.